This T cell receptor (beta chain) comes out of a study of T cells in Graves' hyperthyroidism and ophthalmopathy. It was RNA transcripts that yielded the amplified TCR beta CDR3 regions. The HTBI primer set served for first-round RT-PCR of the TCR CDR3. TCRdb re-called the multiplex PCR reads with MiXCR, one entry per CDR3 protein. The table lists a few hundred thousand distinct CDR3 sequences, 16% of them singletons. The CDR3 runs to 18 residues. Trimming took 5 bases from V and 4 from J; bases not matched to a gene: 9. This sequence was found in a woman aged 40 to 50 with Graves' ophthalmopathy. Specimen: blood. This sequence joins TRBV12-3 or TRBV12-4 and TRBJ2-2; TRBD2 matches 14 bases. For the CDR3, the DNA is TGTGCCAGCAGTCCCGGGACTAGCGGGGGAAGGGGCACCGGGGAGCTGTTTTTT. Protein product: CASSPGTSGGRGTGELFF.